This T cell receptor beta chain was retrieved from a study of blood T cells in healthy people across ages. To note about this clonotype: At one end, the junction sequence differs from germline, possibly due to a read error.

The CDR3 is 13 residues long. The germline gives CDR1 DFQATT, CDR2 SNEGSKA (reference sequence). Through a sample-barcoded 5' primer and a J-beta primer mix, a second PCR was run for roughly 6 to 11 cycles. A template-switch adaptor that had 12 random nucleotides put a tag on each cDNA molecule. In TCRdb, the 5' RACE reads were re-called with MiXCR into one record per CDR3 protein. The sample carries roughly 1.6 million distinct CDR3 sequences, around 36% recorded once. The source is a woman under 40 in good health. The chain recombines TRBV20-1 with TRBJ2-6, with D possibly being TRBD1 or TRBD2 (6 bases each). The sequenced sample was blood. CDR3: CSATGWGANVLAF. The CDR3 DNA reads TGCAGTGCTACCGGGTGGGGGGCCAACGTCCTGGCTTTC.